There are a few counts of the clone carrying this TCR beta chain. Its target is not known. This entry comes from a study of cytomegalovirus exposure and HLA in healthy donors. 13 Jbeta primers and 60 Vbeta primers were used for the PCR. Clones were sequenced by immunoSEQ multiplex PCR, and TCRdb holds only the in-frame ones, with some missing. The table has about 64,000 clones, roughly 80% seen once. Study-level results: Clonal expansion was found to be greater in HLA-associated TCR beta chains than in equally common others in a later analysis. Analyses of presence and absence presupposed an approximately uniform sequencing depth across donors. What was likely a sequencing artifact was a cluster of highly shared sequence variants.

This clonotype was sampled from a male donor in good health and CMV-seropositive. The source material was PBMCs.

CDR3 DNA: TGCGCCAGCAGCCAAGATCGAGGGACAGGGGTCGCCGGGGAGCTGTTTTTT. Residues: CASSQDRGTGVAGELFF. The chain joins TRBV4-1 to TRBJ2-2; 10 nucleotides agree with TRBD1. This CDR3 is 17 amino acids long. J was trimmed by 6 bases and V by 0 bases; bases with no gene match: 7. The V gene's germline CDR1 is MGHRA and CDR2 YSYEKL.